One sample yielded the 29 T cell receptor beta chains listed below, sequenced in a study of cytomegalovirus exposure and HLA in healthy donors. Clones were read by immunoSEQ multiplex PCR, and TCRdb kept only the in-frame ones, dropping some. The table includes 100,000 to 150,000 clones, 85% to 90% detected once. Sequencing was done on a sample of PBMCs. The source of these receptors is a man younger than 40 in good health and CMV-seronegative.

J is TRBJ1-5 and V is TRBV2; 9 positions match TRBD1. The junction had 7 bases not matched to a gene; V was cut back by 7 bases and J by 6 bases. The CDR3 is made up of 14 amino acids. Germline V gene lookup returns CDR1 SNHLY and CDR2 FYNNEI. CDR3 sequence (DNA): TGTGCCAGCATCTACAGGGGGCGCGTTCAGCCCCAGCATTTT. This translates into CASIYRGRVQPQHF.

V usage is TRBV5-4 and J usage is TRBJ2-3; TRBD1 might be the D (6 bases). There are 16 residues in the CDR3. V gave up 3 bases and J gave up 2 bases, with 16 bases separating them. Germline loops: CDR1 SGHNT, CDR2 YYREEE (reference sequence). CDR3 sequence: CASSSGRTVNTDTQYF. DNA for the CDR3: TGTGCCAGCAGCTCAGGTCGGACAGTTAACACAGATACGCAGTATTTT.

The rearrangement uses TRBV7-6 and TRBJ1-1, with a weak D call TRBD1 (6 bases). From germline, CDR1 is SGHVS and CDR2 FNYEAQ. The CDR3 covers 13 residues. V was cut by 4 bases and J by 4 bases, with 10 bases left in between. CDR3 nucleotides: TGTGCCAGCAGCTCAAAGGGGGTCACTGAAGCTTTCTTT. It encodes CASSSKGVTEAFF.

The V and J genes are TRBV7-8 and TRBJ2-6, with D maybe TRBD2 (6 bases). V lost 5 bases and J 2 bases, leaving 16 bases between the germline ends. The CDR3 sequence is 17 residues long. Looked up from germline, CDR1 is SGHVS and CDR2 is FQNEAQ. The CDR3 DNA sequence: TGTGCCAGCAGCACTCAACCAGGGACTCCTGGGGCCAACGTCCTGACTTTC. It codes for CASSTQPGTPGANVLTF.

The chain combines TRBV7-9 with TRBJ2-1; D not certain. Trimming removed 0 bases from V and 8 bases from J, with 5 bases in between. The CDR3 runs to 12 residues. Germline CDR1 and CDR2: SEHNR and FQNEAQ (reference sequence). The CDR3 DNA reads TGTGCCAGCAGCTTAGCCGTTGATGAGCAGTTCTTC. Its translation: CASSLAVDEQFF. Looking up the rest from reference TRBV7-9 and TRBJ2-1 gives the full variable domain: DTGVSQNPRHKITKRGQNVTFRCDPISEHNRLYWYRQTLGQGPEFLTYFQNEAQLEKSRLLSDRFSAERPKGSFSTLEIQRTEQGDSAMYLCASSLAVDEQFFGPGTRLTVL.

CDR3 loop: CASSLYAGLNYGYTF. The CDR3 DNA is TGCGCCAGCAGCTTGTATGCGGGTCTGAACTATGGCTACACCTTC. The chain recombines TRBV5-1 with TRBJ1-2, with D unclear. V lost 1 base to trimming and J lost 2 bases, with 12 bases between them. The germline V gene has CDR1 SGHRS and CDR2 YFSETQ. This CDR3 region has 15 residues.

The chain combines TRBV19 with TRBJ2-7; D is unresolved. Germline assignment: CDR1 LNHDA and CDR2 SQIVND (reference sequence). This CDR3 is built from 13 residues. V lost 2 bases, J lost 1 base, and 6 bases lay in between. In DNA form, the CDR3 reads TGTGCCAGTAGTATAATGGCATCCTACGAGCAGTACTTC. Amino acids: CASSIMASYEQYF.

This clone was seen once. The rearrangement links TRBV4-3 to TRBJ1-2; D is possibly TRBD1 (6 bases). Germline V gene sequence: CDR1 LGHNA, CDR2 YSLEER. This CDR3 has 15 amino acids. The V end was cut by 0 bases, the J end by 5 bases, with 13 bases between. The CDR3 loop is CASSQDRWQGYGYTF. CDR3 nucleotide sequence: TGCGCCAGCAGCCAAGATCGGTGGCAGGGGTATGGCTACACCTTC.

This clone was counted a few times. The chain is built from TRBV6-7 and TRBJ2-7; 7 bases agree with TRBD2. TRBV6-7 is placed among ORFs of uncertain function. After removal of 8 bases from V and 3 bases from J, the junction contained 16 bases not matched to a gene. The CDR3 contains 16 residues. This chain's CDR3 is CASGLTLLAVIYEQYF. DNA for the CDR3: TGTGCCAGCGGCTTAACTTTGCTAGCGGTGATCTACGAGCAGTACTTC.

For the CDR3, the DNA is TGTGCCATCAGTGAGCAAGGGGAGGCCCAGTTCTTC. It encodes CAISEQGEAQFF. The chain recombines TRBV10-3 with TRBJ2-1; D is perhaps TRBD2 (6 bases). The CDR3 totals 12 residues. The V and J ends lost 2 bases and 13 bases respectively, with 12 bases between them. Per germline, CDR1 ENHRY and CDR2 SYGVKD.

J is TRBJ1-2 and V is TRBV29-1; possibly TRBD1 for D (5 bases). This CDR3 is built from 13 residues. V lost 5 bases, J lost 1 base, and 11 bases lay in between. CDR1 SQVTM and CDR2 ANQGSEA come from the germline V gene. CDR3 bases: TGCAGCGTTTGGGGGGAGAGTAACTATGGCTACACCTTC. Protein: CSVWGESNYGYTF.

This clone was seen just once. This rearrangement joins TRBV11-2 to TRBJ2-3; 7 bases fit TRBD2. The CDR3 is 15 residues long. Germline V gene data show CDR1 as SGHAT and CDR2 as FQNNGV. After removal of 6 bases from V and 0 bases from J, the junction contained 6 bases not matched to a gene. The CDR3 nucleotides read TGTGCCAGCAGTCGTAGCGGGTCTAGCACAGATACGCAGTATTTT. Amino acids: CASSRSGSSTDTQYF.

The chain uses TRBV9 and TRBJ2-1; D perhaps matches TRBD2 (6 bases). From germline, CDR1 is SGDLS and CDR2 YYNGEE. Trimming took 0 bases from V and 8 from J, leaving 18 bases between them. CDR3 length equals 16 residues. The CDR3 spells CASSVGEAGEGHEQFF. The CDR3 coding sequence is TGTGCCAGCAGCGTAGGGGAAGCGGGCGAGGGACATGAGCAGTTCTTC.

The chain is built from TRBV19 and TRBJ2-7; weak D call: TRBD2 (5 bases). The CDR3 is 15 amino acids. The ends were cut back, 6 bases at V and 2 bases at J, with 17 bases in the middle. Germline V gene data show CDR1 as LNHDA and CDR2 as SQIVND (reference sequence). The CDR3 bases are TGTGCCAGTAGCATCGGACTTTCACGAGCCTACGAGCAGTACTTC. Translated: CASSIGLSRAYEQYF. Supplemented by reference TRBV19 and TRBJ2-7, the full variable domain reads DGGITQSPKYLFRKEGQNVTLSCEQNLNHDAMYWYRQDPGQGLRLIYYSQIVNDFQKGDIAEGYSVSREKKESFPLTVTSAQKNPTAFYLCASSIGLSRAYEQYFGPGTRLTVT.

V usage is TRBV19 and J usage is TRBJ2-1, with TRBD2 matching over 8 bases. The CDR3 runs to 14 residues. J was trimmed by 11 bases and V by 5 bases; bases with no gene match: 11. Germline V gene sequence: CDR1 LNHDA, CDR2 SQIVND (reference sequence). The DNA of the CDR3 is TGTGCCAGTAGTGTAATCGGGCGGGGGGCCCAGCAGTTCTTC. It specifies CASSVIGRGAQQFF.

The chain uses TRBV6-5 and TRBJ1-2; weak D call: TRBD1 (5 bases). CDR1 is MNHEY and CDR2 is SVGAGI in the germline V gene. V gave up 0 bases and J gave up 7 bases, with 15 bases separating them. The CDR3 has 15 amino acids. CDR3 protein: CASSYSGTWGVGYTF. The CDR3 bases are TGTGCCAGCAGTTACTCGGGGACTTGGGGGGTTGGCTACACCTTC.

The CDR3 sequence is CASSEFGGANSPLHF. CDR3 coding DNA: TGTGCCAGCAGCGAGTTCGGGGGGGCGAATTCACCCCTCCACTTT. V gene TRBV11-2 combines with J gene TRBJ1-6, with D possibly matching TRBD1 (6 bases). CDR3 length equals 15 residues. Germline CDR1 is SGHAT and CDR2 is FQNNGV. V was pared by 5 bases and J by 7 bases, with 15 bases between.

The V gene is TRBV7-9, the J gene TRBJ2-7, with D maybe TRBD2 (6 bases). Trimming took 3 bases from V and 0 from J, leaving 18 bases between them. The CDR3 has 17 amino acids. Germline V gene data show CDR1 as SEHNR and CDR2 as FQNEAQ (reference sequence). As DNA, the CDR3 is TGTGCCAGCAGCTTTCGGGGCGGGGATCAGAGCTCCTACGAGCAGTACTTC. It encodes CASSFRGGDQSSYEQYF.

This chain joins TRBV5-1 and TRBJ2-2, with D unclear. The CDR3 covers 16 residues. The germline gives CDR1 SGHRS, CDR2 YFSETQ. Trimming cost V 0 bases and J 0 bases, with 9 bases left between them. CDR3 nucleotides: TGCGCCAGCAGCTTGGGGTCTAGGACGAACACCGGGGAGCTGTTTTTT. It encodes CASSLGSRTNTGELFF.

This chain connects TRBV5-1 to TRBJ2-7, with D maybe TRBD2 (6 bases). The germline CDR1 and CDR2 sequences are SGHRS and YFSETQ. V lost 4 bases and J lost 6, with 17 bases in between. The CDR3 length is 14 residues. The DNA for the CDR3 is TGCGCCAGCAGCCCCTGGAAGGACGGGGGCGAGCAGTACTTC. Its translation is CASSPWKDGGEQYF.

The chain joins TRBV5-1 to TRBJ1-3; possibly TRBD1 for D (6 bases). Trimming left V 4 bases short and J 4 bases short, with 12 bases between. Germline CDR1 reads SGHRS; CDR2 reads YFSETQ. The CDR3 covers 14 residues. The DNA for the CDR3 is TGCGCCAGCAGCCCCAGGACAGACGGAAACACCATATATTTT. Translated, it gives CASSPRTDGNTIYF.

This chain joins TRBV7-9 and TRBJ2-3; 9 nucleotides align to TRBD1. The length of the CDR3 is 13 residues. V dropped 4 bases and J dropped 11; count of bases not matched to a gene: 7. Germline CDR1 and CDR2: SEHNR and FQNEAQ (reference sequence). The DNA for the CDR3 is TGTGCCAGCAGCTCGGGACAGGGAATGGGGCAGTATTTT. Amino acid sequence: CASSSGQGMGQYF.

The chain joins TRBV30 to TRBJ2-7; the match to TRBD2 covers 7 bases. CDR3 length: 14 amino acids. Per the germline V gene, CDR1 is GTSNPN and CDR2 is SVGIG (reference sequence). The V and J ends lost 4 bases and 0 bases, in that order; junction bases with no gene match: 6. The CDR3 sequence: CAWMPGEGSYEQYF. The CDR3 DNA is TGTGCCTGGATGCCGGGGGAGGGCTCCTACGAGCAGTACTTC.

The chain couples TRBV29-1 to TRBJ1-4; unclear D gene. Germline loops: CDR1 SQVTM, CDR2 ANQGSEA. V lost 4 bases to trimming and J lost 5 bases, with 11 bases between them. CDR3 size: 13 residues. The DNA for the CDR3 is TGCAGCGTTGGACGGACTCTAAATGAAAAACTGTTTTTT. This encodes CSVGRTLNEKLFF.

This chain uses TRBV4-1 with TRBJ1-1; 8 bases line up with TRBD1. Germline lookup yields CDR1 MGHRA and CDR2 YSYEKL. The CDR3 sequence is 14 residues long. Trimming removed 4 bases from V and 5 bases from J; junction bases left unmatched: 6. In DNA, the CDR3 is TGCGCCAGCAGCCCCGACAGGGGCGGTACTGAAGCTTTCTTT. Its translation: CASSPDRGGTEAFF.

This chain uses TRBV12-2 with TRBJ2-2; the D call in the table, TRBD2, was not verified against the DNA. TRBV12-2 is a known pseudogene. CDR3 length: 16 residues. For the CDR3, the DNA is TGTGCAAGTCGCCCCCGACTAGCGGGAGAGACCGGGGAGCTGTTTTTT. This gives the protein CASRPRLAGETGELFF.

The chain joins TRBV2 to TRBJ2-1, with 8 positions matching TRBD2. The CDR3 is made up of 15 amino acids. V shed 9 bases and J 3 bases; nucleotides not matched to a gene: 10. Germline assignment: CDR1 SNHLY and CDR2 FYNNEI. CDR3 DNA sequence: TGTGCCAGTAACCCCGGGGGGGGCCTCTACAATGAGCAGTTCTTC. It translates to CASNPGGGLYNEQFF.

This clone has only one observation. The rearrangement joins TRBV11-2 to TRBJ2-3, with 7 bases that match TRBD2. This CDR3 comprises 14 residues. V dropped 5 bases and J dropped 4; count of bases not matched to a gene: 6. Germline assignment: CDR1 SGHAT and CDR2 FQNNGV. CDR3 bases: TGTGCCAGCAGCCCAGGACTAGTTCCAGATACGCAGTATTTT. It is translated as CASSPGLVPDTQYF. Full variable domain (outside the CDR3, taken from reference TRBV11-2 and TRBJ2-3): EAGVAQSPRYKIIEKRQSVAFWCNPISGHATLYWYQQILGQGPKLLIQFQNNGVVDDSQLPKDRFSAERLKGVDSTLKIQPAKLEDSAVYLCASSPGLVPDTQYFGPGTRLTVL.

This clone came up a few times. The CDR3 coding sequence is TGTGCCAGCAGCTTGGGATTGACACTAGCCAAAAACATTCAGTACTTC. As protein: CASSLGLTLAKNIQYF. The V call is TRBV5-5, the J call TRBJ2-4; D call uncertain. The CDR3 totals 16 residues. Trimming left V 0 bases short and J 0 bases short, with 10 bases between. Germline CDR1 and CDR2: SGHKS and YYEKEE (reference sequence).